Below, 13 T cell receptor beta chains from the same sample are listed, as sequenced in a study of identical twins. TCRdb reprocessed the 5' RACE reads via MiXCR and lists one record per CDR3 protein. The table shows approximately 220,000 distinct CDR3 sequences, with more than 6.5% occurring only once. These data are also associated with another study on yellow fever vaccine responses in identical twins.

What was sequenced was memory (CD45RO+) T cells sorted from blood. The receptors were gathered from a woman aged 18-29 years in good health.

This clonotype turned up a few times. The V and J genes are TRBV29-1 and TRBJ1-1; D ambiguous. Per germline, CDR1 SQVTM and CDR2 ANQGSEA. Trimming shortened V by 3 bases and J by 1 base, and 9 bases separated the two germline ends. The CDR3 has 13 residues. The chain's CDR3 is CSVELAWNTEAFF. The CDR3 DNA follows: TGCAGCGTTGAGCTCGCCTGGAACACTGAAGCTTTCTTT.

The chain links TRBV3-1 to TRBJ2-7, with 8 bases lining up with TRBD1. The CDR3 consists of 15 residues. The germline V gene has CDR1 LGHDT and CDR2 YNNKEL (reference sequence). V lost 4 bases and J lost 8; bases outside the gene matches: 13. CDR3 sequence (DNA): TGTGCCAGCAGCCTTGGAACCGGGACAGGCCCTAAGCAGTACTTC. This sequence encodes CASSLGTGTGPKQYF.

Written as DNA, the CDR3 is TGTGCCAGCGGTCGGAGCAGGACCTACGAGCAGTACTTC. Its protein product is CASGRSRTYEQYF. The chain carries TRBV6-1 and TRBJ2-7; D call uncertain. Germline V lookup: CDR1 MNHNS, CDR2 SASEGT. The CDR3 consists of 13 residues. The ends were cut back, 8 bases at V and 2 bases at J, with 13 bases in the middle.

This clonotype showed up many times. The chain employs TRBV20-1 and TRBJ1-4; 7 nucleotides agree with TRBD1. V lost 3 bases, J lost 15 bases, and 10 bases stayed unmatched. The germline V gene encodes CDR1 DFQATT and CDR2 SNEGSKA (reference sequence). This CDR3 has 12 residues. The chain's CDR3 is CSASESIRGLFF. CDR3 coding DNA: TGCAGTGCTAGTGAGAGTATCAGGGGGTTGTTTTTT.

This chain joins TRBV11-1 and TRBJ2-5; 12 positions agree with TRBD2. Losses at the gene ends were 3 bases for V and 2 bases for J; bases not matched to a gene: 10. The length of the CDR3 is 18 residues. Germline V gives CDR1 SGHAT, CDR2 FQDESV (reference sequence). The CDR3 DNA is TGTGCCAGCAGCTTCGCAGCCGGACTAGCGGGGAATCAAGAGACCCAGTACTTC. It is translated as CASSFAAGLAGNQETQYF.

This clonotype was picked up a small number of times. This chain uses TRBV4-2 with TRBJ2-1; D may be TRBD1 or TRBD2 (5 bases each). The CDR3 covers 17 residues. Between the trimmed V and J ends, which lost 0 bases and 0 bases, there was a span of 12 bases. Germline V gene lookup returns CDR1 LGHNA and CDR2 YNFKEQ. CDR3 in amino acids: CASSQEWGNPSYNEQFF. CDR3 in DNA: TGTGCCAGCAGCCAAGAGTGGGGGAATCCCTCCTACAATGAGCAGTTCTTC.

The chain carries TRBV29-1 and TRBJ1-1, with a tentative D call TRBD1 (6 bases). This CDR3 comprises 13 residues. Trimming pared 7 bases from V and 5 bases from J, leaving 17 bases between. Germline assignment: CDR1 SQVTM and CDR2 ANQGSEA. The CDR3 DNA reads TGCAGCGCCCGAAGTGGGGGGCGAACTGAAGCTTTCTTT. Amino acid sequence: CSARSGGRTEAFF.

This chain connects TRBV6-1 to TRBJ2-7, with unresolved D. This CDR3 comprises 12 residues. The ends were cut back, 1 base at V and 6 bases at J, with 7 bases in the middle. Germline CDR1 and CDR2: MNHNS and SASEGT. CDR3 amino acids: CASSEGFFEQYF. DNA of the CDR3: TGTGCCAGCAGTGAAGGCTTCTTCGAGCAGTACTTC.

This clonotype was observed a few times. The chain couples TRBV5-1 to TRBJ2-7, with TRBD1 as a possible D gene (6 bases). Per germline, CDR1 SGHRS and CDR2 YFSETQ. The CDR3 covers 14 residues. V lost 3 bases and J 3 bases, leaving 13 bases between the germline ends. CDR3 coding DNA: TGCGCCAGCAGCTCAACTCAACAGGGCTACGAGCAGTACTTC. It codes for CASSSTQQGYEQYF.

CDR3 region: CASSLAGVQETQYF. The CDR3, as DNA: TGTGCCAGCAGCTTAGCAGGAGTTCAAGAGACCCAGTACTTC. The chain uses TRBV7-9 and TRBJ2-5; D gene unclear. The CDR3 consists of 14 residues. The ends were cut back, 0 bases at V and 2 bases at J, with 7 bases in the middle. From germline, CDR1 is SEHNR and CDR2 FQNEAQ (reference sequence). The full variable domain, rest sourced from reference TRBV7-9 and TRBJ2-5, is DTGVSQNPRHKITKRGQNVTFRCDPISEHNRLYWYRQTLGQGPEFLTYFQNEAQLEKSRLLSDRFSAERPKGSFSTLEIQRTEQGDSAMYLCASSLAGVQETQYFGPGTRLLVL.

This chain connects TRBV6-1 to TRBJ1-1, with 8 bases fitting TRBD1. V was clipped by 5 bases and J by 4 bases; unmatched bases: 6. Germline CDR1 MNHNS, CDR2 SASEGT. This CDR3 is built from 14 residues. CDR3 DNA sequence: TGTGCCAGCAGTCCAAATACAGGGGGCACTGAAGCTTTCTTT. Translation gives CASSPNTGGTEAFF.

This clonotype has at least ten counts. The chain couples TRBV24-1 to TRBJ2-1; 8 bases are a match to TRBD2. The V and J ends lost 7 bases and 8 bases, in that order; junction bases with no gene match: 6. The length of the CDR3 is 13 residues. CDR1 KGHDR and CDR2 SFDVKD come from the germline V gene. The CDR3 sequence is CATSGLASDEQFF. The CDR3 coding sequence is TGTGCCACCAGCGGACTAGCAAGCGATGAGCAGTTCTTC.

This clonotype was counted many times. The rearrangement joins TRBV5-1 to TRBJ1-3, with D unresolved. The V gene's germline CDR1 is SGHRS and CDR2 YFSETQ. The CDR3 totals 17 residues. V shed 0 bases and J shed 2 bases, with 15 bases lying between them. The CDR3 reads CASSLGTSGRTGNTIYF. CDR3 bases: TGCGCCAGCAGCTTGGGAACTTCAGGAAGGACTGGAAACACCATATATTTT.